This TCR beta chain is from a study of cytomegalovirus exposure and HLA in healthy donors (dated 2017 in TCRdb). Study-wide context: An earlier analysis of about 560 of the donors reported approximately 300 Gb of sequence data and 117 million unique TCR beta sequences obtained from 150 million to 200 million T cells. An early release that covered some 630 HLA-typed donors contained around 330 gigabases of sequencing data and tens of millions of unique TCR sequences. Of the 300 to 500 genotyped donors, less than 90% were placed in the genetic ancestry cluster associated with self-reported Caucasian donors. The aim of the study was to test whether cataloging public T cell receptors could identify signatures of past pathogen exposure. The study used immunosequencing to profile the T cell repertoires of some 600 subjects and linked those repertoires to cytomegalovirus serostatus. A separate validation cohort of more than 100 different subjects was used in addition to the 666-subject first cohort. To predict cytomegalovirus infection status, the study combined high-throughput TCR immunosequencing, statistical association of individual TCRs with disease status, and machine learning. A later analysis re-examined previously published TCR beta repertoires from 500 to 700 donors and added high-resolution HLA genotyping to investigate patterns of TCR occurrence. Rather than using new phenotypic data, the later analysis identified candidate immune exposures from TCR beta sequences and from how often those sequences occurred across donors. To decide whether each TCR beta V gene segment behaved as functional or pseudogenic, an earlier analysis of approximately 590 of the donors relied on high-throughput TCR beta sequencing. Donor age, sex, ethnicity and CMV serostatus were compiled together with the repertoire data. In a later genetic analysis, genome-wide SNP genotypes for about 65% of the 666 donors were used, and that subset was treated as a discovery cohort. All discovery cohort repertoires had been generated using a single sequencing platform. HLA typing covered class I and class II loci at four-digit resolution. The number of typed donors differed by locus: roughly 629-630 for A, B, C, DRB1 and DQB1; approximately 520 for DQA1; around 580 for DPA1; and roughly 470 for DPB1. Because of strong linkage in the cohort, a handful of DR-DQ haplotypes were treated as single units for association and clustering. Among about 400 genotyped donors of the cohort, an average of roughly 230,000 unique TCR beta nucleotide sequences was sequenced per donor, of which 15% to 20% were non-productive. What the work shows at the level of the full study, not this receptor alone: A cluster of highly shared sequence variants was judged likely to be a technical artifact of the sequencing pipeline. In a later analysis, several top co-occurrence clusters were reported to appear linked to parvovirus B19, influenza, CMV and Epstein-Barr virus. Strong co-occurrence of HLA alleles, especially DR and DQ, made assigning TCR associations to individual alleles difficult. In a later analysis, HLA-associated TCR beta chains showed more clonal expansion and lower generation probabilities than non-associated chains that were equally common. Across donors, most TCR sequences were observed very rarely, whereas some public TCRs were present in many individuals. A further reported finding was that TCR beta sequences accurately predicted the HLA-A and HLA-B alleles for most subjects in the first cohort. HLA typing was unavailable for some donors at each locus, so association tests used only the typed subset. The study gave a list of some 150 TCR beta chains associated with cytomegalovirus. Specific HLA alleles were associated with roughly 17,000 TCR beta sequences at a false discovery rate of 0.05 in a later analysis. Over 15 rarely observed V segments, including chromosome 9 orphons, were excluded from the earlier analysis of 550 to 700 of the donors because counts were too low. A later analysis found that most CMV-associated TCR beta chains appeared HLA-restricted, with HLA associations seemingly driven largely by CMV exposure. Broadly in line with IMGT annotations, most TCR beta V segments showed up in productive rearrangements about 90% or about 30% of the time in an earlier analysis of about 500 of the donors. Presence/absence analyses assumed roughly uniform sequencing depth across donors, an assumption that may not hold. According to the authors, the approach could potentially be generalized to other disease states and immunological phenotypes. A later genetic analysis associated a missense DCLRE1C variant with V-gene and J-gene trimming of TCR beta chains, and an independent cohort replicated the association. In a later analysis, TCR association rates were found to vary across HLA loci, with the most associated TCRs seen for DRB1 alleles and the fewest for HLA-C alleles. Some IMGT-functional V segments, including TRBV6-2 and TRBV6-3, could not be distinguished by the 87-base-pair reads and were therefore excluded. A later genetic analysis reported fewer N-insertions in productive TCRs among donors in an Asian-associated ancestry cluster than the 666-donor mean. Immune exposure information for the cohort was limited to CMV serostatus. The classifier was reported to diagnose cytomegalovirus status with high specificity and sensitivity in both the original cohort and the validation cohort. Linkage disequilibrium might explain the correlated functional status among segregating V segments, but an unknown experimental factor could not be ruled out. A few of the identified cytomegalovirus-associated TCR beta chains were confirmed in vitro to be specific for cytomegalovirus antigens. This cohort had only TCR beta chains sequenced, and the lack of alpha or paired-chain data limited which features could be detected.

The CDR3 measures 13 amino acids from cysteine to phenylalanine. Only the CDR3 portion is preserved as DNA: 39 bases, with reading frame beginning at the first base. The germline V gene sets CDR1 to MNHEY and CDR2 to SVGAGI. Trimmed from V: 7 bases; trimmed from J: 8 bases; junction bases lacking a gene match: 5. The cohort comprised under 700 healthy bone marrow donors. At the time of sampling, all cohort members were nominally healthy, though unrecorded immune exposures were likely present. The donor was CMV seropositive and belonged to the group of 250 to 300 seropositive cohort members. Every donor gave a peripheral blood sample, and the peripheral blood mononuclear cells from that sample were used for TCR beta sequencing. Genomic DNA extraction from the blood cell samples was performed with the Qiagen DNeasy Blood Extraction Kit. The library was built by means of the immunoSEQ multiplex PCR assay. For the multiplex PCR, a mixture combining 60 forward primers for TCR Vbeta segments and 13 reverse primers for TCR Jbeta segments was used. The CDR3 region of rearranged TCR beta genes was amplified from genomic DNA by a multiplex PCR assay. On the Illumina HiSeq System, the amplified TCR beta libraries were sequenced as 87-base-pair reads. As for how the authors treated the data: In a later analysis, some 80 million unique TCR beta chains were counted across the roughly 670 repertoires, and roughly 10 million of these chains were shared by at least two donors. Raw reads were error-corrected and collapsed into unique sequences with a nearest-neighbor algorithm that merged closely related sequences to remove PCR and sequencing errors. To assign V, D and J gene segments, CDR3 sequences were aligned to IMGT reference sequences. For a sequence to be retained, at least a six-nucleotide match to both a V gene segment and a J gene segment was required. A rearrangement counted as productive if the CDR3 had no stop codons and remained in frame with V and J, and every other rearrangement counted as non-productive. CDR3 was defined by IMGT convention, running from the second conserved V-encoded cysteine to the conserved J-encoded phenylalanine. The earlier analysis of 450 to 750 of the donors excluded any sequence lacking an unambiguous match to a single V gene segment. An earlier analysis of several hundred of the donors called V segments functional above 56.7% productive rearrangements and segregating when the between-donor standard deviation exceeded 5%. A statistical classification framework was built to diagnose cytomegalovirus status from the catalog of TCR beta chain sequences. In a later analysis, TCR nucleotide sequences were compared against IMGT/GENE-DB human TR gene sequences so that V and J genes could be assigned. Using the TCRdist pipeline, a later analysis assigned CDR3 sequences along with most-parsimonious VDJ recombination scenarios. In a later analysis, each TCR beta chain was defined by its CDR3 amino acid sequence together with its V-gene family, and reads lacking a unique V-gene family were excluded. As a way to deal with suspected cross-contamination and a sequencing artifact, a later analysis dropped approximately 570 nucleotide sequences that were highly shared and had low generation probability. In a later analysis, a clonal expansion index was calculated for each public chain from normalized within-repertoire ranks of inferred template counts. A later analysis computed generation probabilities with a VDJ recombination model fitted to out-of-frame rearrangements, and checked the results against IGoR. In a later analysis, hypergeometric tests were used to score TCR-TCR, TCR-HLA and TCR-CMV co-occurrence, with a repertoire-size bias correction applied to TCR pairs. To estimate false discovery rates, a later analysis permuted the HLA or CMV assignments 20 times. In a later analysis, co-occurring TCRs were grouped with DBSCAN, and TCRdist sequence similarity was added when clustering was performed within HLA-allele-positive subsets. For co-occurrence clustering, repertoires with fewer than 30,000 or more than 120,000 public chains were excluded, along with several repertoires with anomalous nucleotide sharing. TCRdb retrieved this table from immuneACCESS and kept in-frame rearrangements only. Not all clones are present; in checked studies, unresolved V genes account for under half, and no reason is known for the remainder. The V and J calls and clone size are taken from that table; D and trimming were inferred from the DNA. The table of this sample itemizes approximately 210,000 clones. The ten largest clones take up roughly 0.98% of the sample.

About this clone itself: What this receptor recognizes is not known.

Material for sequencing was PBMCs. The sequence derives from a woman aged 30 to 39 in good health and CMV-seropositive. The chain is encoded by TRBV6-5 joined to TRBJ2-1, and TRBD2 matches 10 of the central bases. The CDR3 reads CASMSGRADEQFF. The sequenced DNA: TGTGCCAGCATGAGCGGGAGGGCAGATGAGCAGTTCTTC.